The clone carrying this T cell receptor beta chain is deemed medium-sized. TCRdb re-analyzed the PCR reads using MiXCR. Of approximately 12,000 clones in the sample, about 33% were seen once. Patients were all untreated before their thyroid surgery. The sample originates from a study of metastatic and nonmetastatic thyroid tumors. CDR1 is SNHLY and CDR2 is FYNNEI in the germline V gene. This CDR3 is 15 amino acids long. The V end lost 7 bases, the J end lost 5 bases, and 18 bases lay between the germline ends. The source material was tumor tissue. The genes are TRBV2 and TRBJ2-1; D possibly corresponds to TRBD2 (5 bases). This TCR derives from a female donor with papillary thyroid cancer or a benign thyroid nodule (not recorded which). Some clones in this sample may be carry-over from other donors' samples. As DNA, the CDR3 is TGTGCCAGCACTATGGGAGTGATGCCGAACAATGAGCAGTTCTTC. This codes for CASTMGVMPNNEQFF.